This T cell receptor (beta chain) originates from a study of preoperative IRX-2 immunotherapy in early breast cancer. TCRdb's table, derived via immunoSEQ multiplex PCR, lists solely in-frame clones and lacks some. The sample has 20,000 to 30,000 clones; 85% to 90% are singletons. This clone was counted once. Treatment specified: preoperative locoregional IRX-2 cytokine immunotherapy. Samples came from a phase Ib trial of preoperative locoregional IRX-2 cytokine immunotherapy. Sequenced material: tumor tissue, taken after IRX-2 immunotherapy. The TCR was taken from a human donor with breast cancer.

CDR3 in amino acids: CASSEALPAQYF. CDR3 coding DNA: TGTGCCAGCAGTGAAGCGCTGCCCGCCCAGTATTTT. The V and J genes are TRBV2 and TRBJ2-3; D gene ambiguous. This CDR3 has 12 residues. With 0 bases removed from V and 12 bases from J, the gap between germline ends came to 10 bases. CDR1 SNHLY and CDR2 FYNNEI come from the germline V gene.